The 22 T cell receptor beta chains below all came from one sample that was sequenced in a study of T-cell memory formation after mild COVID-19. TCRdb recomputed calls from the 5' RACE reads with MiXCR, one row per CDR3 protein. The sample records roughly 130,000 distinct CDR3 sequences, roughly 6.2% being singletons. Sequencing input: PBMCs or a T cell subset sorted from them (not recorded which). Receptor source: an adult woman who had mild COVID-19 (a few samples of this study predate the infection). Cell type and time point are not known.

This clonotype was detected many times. CDR3 protein: CASSRQGFDEQFF. The CDR3 DNA follows: TGCGCCAGCAGCCGACAGGGTTTCGATGAGCAGTTCTTC. The genes are TRBV5-1 and TRBJ2-1; TRBD1 matches at 7 bases. Germline CDR1 is SGHRS and CDR2 is YFSETQ. CDR3 length: 13 amino acids. V was clipped by 4 bases and J by 8 bases; unmatched bases: 6.

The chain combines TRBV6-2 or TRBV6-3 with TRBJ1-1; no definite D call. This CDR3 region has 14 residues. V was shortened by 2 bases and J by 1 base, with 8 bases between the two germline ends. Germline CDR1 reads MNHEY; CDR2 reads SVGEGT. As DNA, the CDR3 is TGTGCCAGCAGTTACGGACGGGGGAACACTGAAGCTTTCTTT. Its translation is CASSYGRGNTEAFF.

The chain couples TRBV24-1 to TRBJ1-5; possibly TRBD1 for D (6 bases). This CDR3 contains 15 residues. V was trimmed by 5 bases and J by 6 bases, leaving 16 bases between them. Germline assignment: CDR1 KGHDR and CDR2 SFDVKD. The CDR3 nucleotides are TGTGCCACCAGTGGGTCTCGGGGGCAGGGTCAGCCCCAGCATTTT. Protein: CATSGSRGQGQPQHF.

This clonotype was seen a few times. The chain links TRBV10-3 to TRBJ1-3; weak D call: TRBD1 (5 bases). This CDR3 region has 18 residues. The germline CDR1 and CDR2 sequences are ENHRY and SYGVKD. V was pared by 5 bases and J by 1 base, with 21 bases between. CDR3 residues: CAISQLGGAVRSGNTIYF. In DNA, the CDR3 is TGTGCCATCAGTCAACTGGGCGGGGCCGTTAGGTCTGGAAACACCATATATTTT.

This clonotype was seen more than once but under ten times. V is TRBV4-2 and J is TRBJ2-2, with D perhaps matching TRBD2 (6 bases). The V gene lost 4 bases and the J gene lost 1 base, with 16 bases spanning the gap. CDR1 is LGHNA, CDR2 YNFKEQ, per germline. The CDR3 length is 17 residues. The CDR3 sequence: CASSPIHSGGNTGELFF. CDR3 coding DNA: TGTGCCAGCAGCCCTATACATAGCGGCGGGAACACCGGGGAGCTGTTTTTT.

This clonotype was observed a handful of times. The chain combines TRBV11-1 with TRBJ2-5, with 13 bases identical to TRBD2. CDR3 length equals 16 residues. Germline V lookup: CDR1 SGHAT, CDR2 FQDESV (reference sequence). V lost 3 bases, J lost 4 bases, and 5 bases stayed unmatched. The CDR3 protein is CASSLTSGGRGETQYF. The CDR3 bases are TGTGCCAGCAGCTTGACTAGCGGGGGGAGAGGAGAGACCCAGTACTTC.

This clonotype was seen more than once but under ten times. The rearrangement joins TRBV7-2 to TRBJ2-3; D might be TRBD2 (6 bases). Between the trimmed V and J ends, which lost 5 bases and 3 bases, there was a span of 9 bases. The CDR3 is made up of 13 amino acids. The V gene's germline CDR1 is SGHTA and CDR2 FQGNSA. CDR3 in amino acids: CASSAGTTDTQYF. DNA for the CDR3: TGTGCCAGCAGCGCGGGGACGACAGATACGCAGTATTTT. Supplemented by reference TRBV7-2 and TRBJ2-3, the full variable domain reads GAGVSQSPSNKVTEKGKDVELRCDPISGHTALYWYRQSLGQGLEFLIYFQGNSAPDKSGLPSDRFSAERTGGSVSTLTIQRTQQEDSAVYLCASSAGTTDTQYFGPGTRLTVL.

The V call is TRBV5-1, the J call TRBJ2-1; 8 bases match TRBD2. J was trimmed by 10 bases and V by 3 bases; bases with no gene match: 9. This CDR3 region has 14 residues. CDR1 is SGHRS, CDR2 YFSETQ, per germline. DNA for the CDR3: TGCGCCAGCAGCTCCGAACCCGGACTAGCCGAGCAGTTCTTC. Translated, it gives CASSSEPGLAEQFF.

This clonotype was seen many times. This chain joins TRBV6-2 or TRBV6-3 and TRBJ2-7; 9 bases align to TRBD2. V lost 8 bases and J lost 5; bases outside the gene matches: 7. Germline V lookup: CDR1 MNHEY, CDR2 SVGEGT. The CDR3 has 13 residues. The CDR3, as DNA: TGTGCCAGCCGGCAGCCTAGCGGGAACGAGCAGTACTTC. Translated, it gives CASRQPSGNEQYF.

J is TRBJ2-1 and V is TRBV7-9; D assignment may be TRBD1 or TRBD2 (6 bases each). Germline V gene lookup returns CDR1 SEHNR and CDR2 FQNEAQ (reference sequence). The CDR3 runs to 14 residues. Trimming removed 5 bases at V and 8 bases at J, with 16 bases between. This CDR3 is CASSNRGGRDEQFF. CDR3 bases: TGTGCCAGCAGCAATCGAGGGGGGCGGGATGAGCAGTTCTTC.

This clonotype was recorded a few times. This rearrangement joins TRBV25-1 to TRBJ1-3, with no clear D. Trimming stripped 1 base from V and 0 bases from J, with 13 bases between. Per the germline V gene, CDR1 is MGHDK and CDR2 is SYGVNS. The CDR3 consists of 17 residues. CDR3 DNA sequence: TGTGCCAGCAGTGAATTCCAAGGTTTACACTCTGGAAACACCATATATTTT. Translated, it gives CASSEFQGLHSGNTIYF.

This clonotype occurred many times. The CDR3 nucleotides read TGCGCCAGCAGCCCTAGCGGAGGCTCCTACAATGAGCAGTTCTTC. Translated: CASSPSGGSYNEQFF. V is TRBV5-1 and J is TRBJ2-1; TRBD2 agrees at 7 bases. This CDR3 region has 15 residues. Germline CDR1 and CDR2: SGHRS and YFSETQ. The junction had 4 bases not matched to a gene; V was cut back by 4 bases and J by 0 bases.

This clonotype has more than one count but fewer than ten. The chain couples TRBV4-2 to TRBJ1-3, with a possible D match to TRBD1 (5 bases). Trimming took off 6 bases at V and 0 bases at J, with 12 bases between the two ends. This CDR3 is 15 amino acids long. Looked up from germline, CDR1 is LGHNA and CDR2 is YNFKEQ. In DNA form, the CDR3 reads TGTGCCAGCAGTTGGAGGGGAGACTCTGGAAACACCATATATTTT. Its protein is CASSWRGDSGNTIYF.

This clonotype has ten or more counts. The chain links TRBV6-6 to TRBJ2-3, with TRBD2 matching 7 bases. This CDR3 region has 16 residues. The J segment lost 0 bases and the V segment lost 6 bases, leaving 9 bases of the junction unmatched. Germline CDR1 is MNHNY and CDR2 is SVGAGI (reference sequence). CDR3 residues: CASRPALAPSTDTQYF. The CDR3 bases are TGTGCCAGCAGACCCGCACTAGCGCCGAGCACAGATACGCAGTATTTT.

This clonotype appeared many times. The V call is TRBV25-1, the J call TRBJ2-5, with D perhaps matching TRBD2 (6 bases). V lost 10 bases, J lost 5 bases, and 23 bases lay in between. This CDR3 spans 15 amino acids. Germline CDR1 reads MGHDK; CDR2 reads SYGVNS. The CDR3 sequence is CATQPRDFSQETQYF. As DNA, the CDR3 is TGTGCCACCCAACCCCGGGACTTTTCCCAGGAGACCCAGTACTTC. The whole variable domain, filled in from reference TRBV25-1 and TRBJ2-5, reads EADIYQTPRYLVIGTGKKITLECSQTMGHDKMYWYQQDPGMELHLIHYSYGVNSTEKGDLSSESTVSRIRTEHFPLTLESARPSHTSQYLCATQPRDFSQETQYFGPGTRLLVL.

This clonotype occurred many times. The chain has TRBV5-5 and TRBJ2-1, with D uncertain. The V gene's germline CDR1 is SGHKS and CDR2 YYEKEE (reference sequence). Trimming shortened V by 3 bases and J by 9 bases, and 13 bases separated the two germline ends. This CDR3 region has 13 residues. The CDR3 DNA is TGTGCCAGCAGCTCAACACGTTATGGTGAGCAGTTCTTC. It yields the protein CASSSTRYGEQFF.

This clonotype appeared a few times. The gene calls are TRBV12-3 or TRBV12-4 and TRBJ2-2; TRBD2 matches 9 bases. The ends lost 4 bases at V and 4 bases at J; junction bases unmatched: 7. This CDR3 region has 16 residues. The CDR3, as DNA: TGTGCCAGCAGTTCACGACTAGCGGCCTTCACCGGGGAGCTGTTTTTT. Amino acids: CASSSRLAAFTGELFF.

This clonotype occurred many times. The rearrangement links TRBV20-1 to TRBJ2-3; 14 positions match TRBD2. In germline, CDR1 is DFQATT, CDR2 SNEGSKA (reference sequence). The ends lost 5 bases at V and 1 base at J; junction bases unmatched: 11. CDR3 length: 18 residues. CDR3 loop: CSAEGLAGGGQGTDTQYF. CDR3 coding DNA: TGCAGTGCTGAAGGACTAGCGGGAGGCGGGCAAGGCACAGATACGCAGTATTTT.

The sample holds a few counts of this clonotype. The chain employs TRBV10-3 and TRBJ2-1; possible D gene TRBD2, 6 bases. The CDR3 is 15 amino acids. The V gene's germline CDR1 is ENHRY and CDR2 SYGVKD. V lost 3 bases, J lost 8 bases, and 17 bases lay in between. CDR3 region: CAISDRDSLADEQFF. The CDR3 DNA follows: TGTGCCATCAGTGACCGGGACTCCCTCGCGGATGAGCAGTTCTTC.

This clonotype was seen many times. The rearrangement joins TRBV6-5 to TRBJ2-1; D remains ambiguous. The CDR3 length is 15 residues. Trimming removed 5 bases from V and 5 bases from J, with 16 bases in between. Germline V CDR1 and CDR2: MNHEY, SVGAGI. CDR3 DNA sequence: TGTGCCAGCAGTCGCTCGTGGAATAAGGACAATGAGCAGTTCTTC. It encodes CASSRSWNKDNEQFF.

The CDR3 region has the DNA TGCGCCAGCAGCCAAGATCGGCAGGGCTGGGATACGCAGTATTTT. Translated: CASSQDRQGWDTQYF. This chain links TRBV4-3 with TRBJ2-3; D possibly corresponds to TRBD1 (5 bases). The CDR3 has 15 amino acids. The germline V gene encodes CDR1 LGHNA and CDR2 YSLEER. V dropped 0 bases and J dropped 6 bases, with 13 bases sitting between them.

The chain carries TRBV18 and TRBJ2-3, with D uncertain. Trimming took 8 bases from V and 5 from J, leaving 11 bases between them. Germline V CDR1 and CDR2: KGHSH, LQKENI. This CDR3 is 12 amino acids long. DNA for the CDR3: TGTGCCAGCCGCCACCTTGAAGATACGCAGTATTTT. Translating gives CASRHLEDTQYF.